This TCR beta chain appears in the sequencing data of a study of cytomegalovirus exposure and HLA in healthy donors. This clone has a single count. PCR was performed using 60 Vbeta and 13 Jbeta primers. Generated by immunoSEQ multiplex PCR, the TCRdb table keeps only in-frame clones and is missing some. The sample has about 130,000 clones; 79% are singletons. From germline, CDR1 is MGHRA and CDR2 YSYEKL. Trimming took 0 bases from V and 8 from J, leaving 16 bases between them. This CDR3 has 16 amino acids. This TCR derives from a man in his forties in good health and CMV-seropositive. The V gene is TRBV4-1, the J gene TRBJ1-4; no firm D call. Sequencing was carried out using PBMCs. The CDR3 DNA reads TGCGCCAGCAGCCAAGACTCCCGCCCGCGCGGAGAAAAACTGTTTTTT. Its protein is CASSQDSRPRGEKLFF.